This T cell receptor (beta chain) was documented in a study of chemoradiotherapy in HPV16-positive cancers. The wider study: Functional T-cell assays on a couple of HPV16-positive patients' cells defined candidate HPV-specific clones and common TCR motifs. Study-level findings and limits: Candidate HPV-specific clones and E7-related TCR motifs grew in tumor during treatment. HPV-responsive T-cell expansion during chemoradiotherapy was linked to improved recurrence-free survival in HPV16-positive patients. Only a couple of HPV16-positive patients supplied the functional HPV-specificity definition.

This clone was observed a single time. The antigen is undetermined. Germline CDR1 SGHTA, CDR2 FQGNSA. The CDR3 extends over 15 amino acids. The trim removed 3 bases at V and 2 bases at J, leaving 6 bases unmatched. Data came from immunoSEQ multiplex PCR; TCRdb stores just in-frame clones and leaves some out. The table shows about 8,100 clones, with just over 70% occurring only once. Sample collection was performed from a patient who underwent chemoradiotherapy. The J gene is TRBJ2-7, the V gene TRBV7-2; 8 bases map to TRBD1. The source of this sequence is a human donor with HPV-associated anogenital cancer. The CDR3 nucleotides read TGTGCCAGCAGCTTTGTGACAGGGGAAGCCTACGAGCAGTACTTC. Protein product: CASSFVTGEAYEQYF.